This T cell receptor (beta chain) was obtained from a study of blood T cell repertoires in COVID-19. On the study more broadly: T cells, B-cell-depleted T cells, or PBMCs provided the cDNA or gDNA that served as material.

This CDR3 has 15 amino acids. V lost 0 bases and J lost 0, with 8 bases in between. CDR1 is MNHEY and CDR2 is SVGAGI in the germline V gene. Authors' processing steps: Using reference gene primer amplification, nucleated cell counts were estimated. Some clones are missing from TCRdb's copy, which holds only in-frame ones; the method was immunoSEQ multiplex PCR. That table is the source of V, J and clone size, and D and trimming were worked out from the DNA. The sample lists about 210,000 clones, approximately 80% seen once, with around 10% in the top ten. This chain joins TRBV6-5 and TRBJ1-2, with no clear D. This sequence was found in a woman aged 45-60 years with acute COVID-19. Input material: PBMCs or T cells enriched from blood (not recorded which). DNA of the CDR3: TGTGCCAGCAGTTACTCAGCAGCGTCTAACTATGGCTACACCTTC. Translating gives CASSYSAASNYGYTF.